These T cell receptor beta chains were read from a single sample in a study of blood T cell repertoires in COVID-19. Clones were sequenced by immunoSEQ multiplex PCR, and TCRdb holds only the in-frame ones, with some missing. The sample lists around 400,000 clones; about nine tenths were seen once. Sequenced: PBMCs or T cells enriched from blood (not recorded which). The source is a middle-aged woman who had been exposed to COVID-19. CDR3s include the opening cysteine and the closing phenylalanine or tryptophan. The D gene is left open where the match is weak. Part of the rows lack a size; the others show once, few, many or a class for expanded clones.

d_gene: .; v_gene: TRBV7-6; abundance: .; j_gene: TRBJ2-7; CDR3nt: TGTGCCAGCAGCTTAGCCGTTGGTTATAGCTCCTACGAGCAGTACTTC; CDR3aa: CASSLAVGYSSYEQYF
d_gene: TRBD1; v_gene: TRBV7-2; abundance: .; j_gene: TRBJ1-2; CDR3nt: TGTGCCAGCAGCCGTCCCGGGACAGGGAACTATGGCTACACCTTC; CDR3aa: CASSRPGTGNYGYTF
d_gene: TRBD2; v_gene: TRBV18; abundance: .; j_gene: TRBJ2-7; CDR3nt: TGTGCCAGCTCACCACCGGGACTAGCGGGGTACGAGCAGTACTTC; CDR3aa: CASSPPGLAGYEQYF
d_gene: .; v_gene: TRBV6-2/TRBV6-3; abundance: .; j_gene: TRBJ1-5; CDR3nt: TGTGCCAGCAGTTACTCAGGGGCCCCGAGCAATCAGCCCCAGCATTTT; CDR3aa: CASSYSGAPSNQPQHF
d_gene: TRBD1; v_gene: TRBV5-1; abundance: .; j_gene: TRBJ1-2; CDR3nt: TGCGCCAGCAGATTCCGGGACAGGGCATATGGCTACACCTTC; CDR3aa: CASRFRDRAYGYTF
d_gene: TRBD1; v_gene: TRBV10-3; abundance: .; j_gene: TRBJ1-2; CDR3nt: TGTGCCATCAGTGAGGGACAGGGGTATGGCTATGGCTACACCTTC; CDR3aa: CAISEGQGYGYGYTF
d_gene: .; v_gene: TRBV19; abundance: once; j_gene: TRBJ1-6; CDR3nt: TGTGCCAGTAGTACATCCCAGGGTAATAATTCACCCCTCCACTTT; CDR3aa: CASSTSQGNNSPLHF
d_gene: .; v_gene: TRBV2; abundance: few; j_gene: TRBJ2-7; CDR3nt: TGTGCCAGCAGTGAAGCCAGGTTGGTCTACGAGCAGTACTTC; CDR3aa: CASSEARLVYEQYF
d_gene: .; v_gene: TRBV18; abundance: .; j_gene: TRBJ2-7; CDR3nt: TGTGCCAGCTCACCACCTAAGGGGGAGCAGTACTTC; CDR3aa: CASSPPKGEQYF
d_gene: .; v_gene: TRBV30; abundance: once; j_gene: TRBJ1-4; CDR3nt: TGTGCCTGGAGTCCAGGGGTCAGGGTGTCTGAAAAACTGTTTTTT; CDR3aa: CAWSPGVRVSEKLFF
d_gene: TRBD1; v_gene: TRBV10-3; abundance: .; j_gene: TRBJ1-6; CDR3nt: TGTGCCATCAGGGGGGACAGCGATAATTCACCCCTCCACTTT; CDR3aa: CAIRGDSDNSPLHF
d_gene: .; v_gene: TRBV9; abundance: .; j_gene: TRBJ1-1; CDR3nt: TGTGCCAGCAGCGTGGGGGGAGACACTGAAGCTTTCTTT; CDR3aa: CASSVGGDTEAFF
d_gene: .; v_gene: TRBV19; abundance: .; j_gene: TRBJ1-3; CDR3nt: TGTGCCAGTAGTCCGTCCGGCTCTGGAAACACCATATATTTT; CDR3aa: CASSPSGSGNTIYF
d_gene: .; v_gene: TRBV3-1/TRBV3-2; abundance: .; j_gene: TRBJ2-5; CDR3nt: TGTGCCAGCGGCGGCCGGGGGACCCAGTACTTC; CDR3aa: CASGGRGTQYF
d_gene: TRBD2; v_gene: TRBV29-1; abundance: .; j_gene: TRBJ2-5; CDR3nt: TGCAGCGTGGGGACTAGCGGCGCAGAGACCCAGTACTTC; CDR3aa: CSVGTSGAETQYF
d_gene: .; v_gene: TRBV18; abundance: .; j_gene: TRBJ2-3; CDR3nt: TGTGCCAGCTCTCCTAACCACGGGGATACGCAGTATTTT; CDR3aa: CASSPNHGDTQYF
d_gene: .; v_gene: TRBV27; abundance: .; j_gene: TRBJ2-2; CDR3nt: TGTGCCAGCAGTTTGGAGGGGACCACCGGGGAGCTGTTTTTT; CDR3aa: CASSLEGTTGELFF
d_gene: TRBD1; v_gene: TRBV7-9; abundance: once; j_gene: TRBJ2-1; CDR3nt: TGTGCCAGCAGCAGCCGGGACAGGGGTTACTACAATGAGCAGTTCTTC; CDR3aa: CASSSRDRGYYNEQFF
d_gene: .; v_gene: TRBV15; abundance: .; j_gene: TRBJ1-1; CDR3nt: TGTGCCACCAGCAGAGATCGTTTCGTGGGGGGAACTGAAGCTTTCTTT; CDR3aa: CATSRDRFVGGTEAFF
d_gene: .; v_gene: TRBV19; abundance: .; j_gene: TRBJ2-5; CDR3nt: TGTGCCAGTAGTATGAGGGAGACCCAGTACTTC; CDR3aa: CASSMRETQYF
d_gene: TRBD2; v_gene: TRBV5-5; abundance: once; j_gene: TRBJ2-5; CDR3nt: TGTGCCAGCACCACGGGACTAGCGAGGGAGACCCAGTACTTC; CDR3aa: CASTTGLARETQYF
d_gene: .; v_gene: TRBV28; abundance: .; j_gene: TRBJ1-2; CDR3nt: TGTGCCAGCAGTTTCTACCAGGGACTCGGTGGCTACACCTTC; CDR3aa: CASSFYQGLGGYTF
d_gene: .; v_gene: TRBV30; abundance: once; j_gene: TRBJ2-7; CDR3nt: TGTGCCTGGAGTGTTCTTCGAAGGATTGAGGCCTACGAGCAGTACTTC; CDR3aa: CAWSVLRRIEAYEQYF
d_gene: .; v_gene: TRBV27; abundance: .; j_gene: TRBJ1-2; CDR3nt: TGTGCCAGCAGTCGGACCGGGGGACGGCCCTCCTACACCTTC; CDR3aa: CASSRTGGRPSYTF